These 22 T cell receptor beta chains originate from one sample sequenced in a study of blood T cell repertoires in COVID-19. This table comes from immunoSEQ multiplex PCR, and its TCRdb copy is limited to in-frame clones, with some not included. This repertoire shows some 94,000 clones, about 87% found once; its top ten account for over 0.95%. Sequenced sample: peripheral blood. The receptors derive from a human donor in a cohort sampled during active COVID-19.

The table lists this clone with a count of one. The chain uses TRBV6-5 and TRBJ2-1, with 8 nucleotides matching TRBD1. This CDR3 region has 11 residues. Germline V gives CDR1 MNHEY, CDR2 SVGAGI. V lost 11 bases and J lost 8; bases outside the gene matches: 5. The DNA of the CDR3 is TGTGCCCACCAGGGGGCAGATGAGCAGTTCTTC. Translated, it gives CAHQGADEQFF.

This clone was recorded a few times. The chain has TRBV5-1 and TRBJ1-1; TRBD1 might be the D (6 bases). Trimming removed 4 bases from V and 1 base from J, with 11 bases in between. This CDR3 spans 14 amino acids. Germline V gene lookup returns CDR1 SGHRS and CDR2 YFSETQ. The CDR3 loop reads CASSTQTGNTEAFF. CDR3 sequence (DNA): TGCGCCAGCAGCACCCAGACAGGGAACACTGAAGCTTTCTTT.

The V gene is TRBV7-2, the J gene TRBJ1-2; D perhaps matches TRBD1 (5 bases). The ends were cut back, 0 bases at V and 5 bases at J, with 13 bases in the middle. CDR1 and CDR2 from the germline V gene are SGHTA and FQGNSA. The CDR3 spans 15 residues. Here the CDR3 reads CASSLAAQVRYGYTF. The CDR3, as DNA: TGTGCCAGCAGCTTAGCGGCACAGGTGAGGTATGGCTACACCTTC.

The chain is built from TRBV30 and TRBJ2-7, with 7 nucleotides matching TRBD1. The CDR3 covers 14 residues. CDR1 GTSNPN and CDR2 SVGIG come from the germline V gene (reference sequence). V was pared by 3 bases and J by 5 bases, with 10 bases of the junction left unmatched. The CDR3 here is CAWRDPGTADEQYF. For the CDR3, the DNA is TGTGCCTGGAGGGACCCTGGGACAGCCGACGAGCAGTACTTC. Full variable domain (missing parts from reference TRBV30 and TRBJ2-7): SQTIHQWPATLVQPVGSPLSLECTVEGTSNPNLYWYRQAAGRGLQLLFYSVGIGQISSEVPQNLSASRPQDRQFILSSKKLLLSDSGFYLCAWRDPGTADEQYFGPGTRLTVT.

The chain carries TRBV18 and TRBJ2-2, with a tentative D call TRBD2 (7 bases). CDR3 length equals 15 residues. CDR1 and CDR2 (germline): KGHSH, LQKENI. The V end was cut by 6 bases, the J end by 5 bases, with 16 bases between. DNA of the CDR3: TGTGCCAGCTCCCAAGGGCGGGGGCTAACCGGGGAGCTGTTTTTT. As protein: CASSQGRGLTGELFF.

The rearrangement joins TRBV27 to TRBJ1-2; TRBD1 agrees at 8 bases. The germline CDR1 and CDR2 sequences are MNHEY and SMNVEV (reference sequence). The ends lost 0 bases at V and 6 bases at J; junction bases unmatched: 6. The CDR3 is 15 residues long. The DNA for the CDR3 is TGTGCCAGCAGTTTATCCCCTTCAGGGGGCGATGGCTACACCTTC. As protein: CASSLSPSGGDGYTF.

The chain carries TRBV6-6 and TRBJ1-3, with TRBD1 matching over 10 bases. Germline-derived CDR1 and CDR2 are MNHNY and SVGAGI (reference sequence). The CDR3 extends over 15 amino acids. V lost 5 bases and J lost 4; bases outside the gene matches: 5. CDR3 loop: CASSRQGAGGNTIYF. The CDR3 DNA reads as TGTGCCAGCAGTCGACAGGGGGCAGGCGGAAACACCATATATTTT.

This chain uses TRBV18 with TRBJ1-1; D is unresolved. V gave up 2 bases and J gave up 0 bases, with 13 bases separating them. Germline V gene sequence: CDR1 KGHSH, CDR2 LQKENI. The CDR3 covers 16 residues. This CDR3 is CASSPSAPGMNTEAFF. CDR3 DNA sequence: TGTGCCAGCTCACCATCGGCGCCGGGGATGAACACTGAAGCTTTCTTT.

V usage is TRBV5-1 and J usage is TRBJ2-7; 7 bases agree with TRBD1. Trimming cost V 2 bases and J 5 bases; bases outside gene matches: 4. Germline assignment: CDR1 SGHRS and CDR2 YFSETQ. The CDR3 covers 13 residues. DNA of the CDR3: TGCGCCAGCAGCTTAACAGGGGAGCACGAGCAGTACTTC. This gives the protein CASSLTGEHEQYF.

J is TRBJ1-1 and V is TRBV11-2; 7 nucleotides agree with TRBD1. J lost 8 bases, V lost 3 bases, and 6 bases had no gene match. The germline V gene encodes CDR1 SGHAT and CDR2 FQNNGV. The CDR3 is 13 amino acids. CDR3 nucleotides: TGTGCCAGCAGCTTCAGACAGGGCATGGAAGCTTTCTTT. Its translation: CASSFRQGMEAFF.

The rearrangement uses TRBV6-4 and TRBJ2-2; 8 bases are shared with TRBD1. The V segment lost 6 bases and the J segment 6 bases; nucleotides outside the gene matches: 6. The germline V gene has CDR1 MRHNA and CDR2 SNTAGT. The CDR3 runs to 14 residues. CDR3 loop: CASRPQTGAGELFF. CDR3 nucleotide sequence: TGTGCCAGCAGGCCCCAGACAGGGGCCGGGGAGCTGTTTTTT.

The gene calls are TRBV5-1 and TRBJ2-5, with 11 bases identical to TRBD2. Germline V gives CDR1 SGHRS, CDR2 YFSETQ. The CDR3 extends over 16 amino acids. The ends lost 3 bases at V and 5 bases at J; junction bases unmatched: 9. CDR3 in amino acids: CASSSRTSGRGETQYF. CDR3 DNA sequence: TGCGCCAGCAGCTCTAGGACTAGCGGGCGAGGGGAGACCCAGTACTTC.

The chain has TRBV25-1 and TRBJ1-3; perhaps TRBD1 as D (5 bases). V shed 3 bases and J shed 3 bases, with 12 bases lying between them. Germline V CDR1 and CDR2: MGHDK, SYGVNS. This CDR3 is 15 amino acids long. The CDR3 is CASSDAPGNGNTIYF. The CDR3, as DNA: TGTGCCAGCAGTGATGCCCCAGGGAATGGAAACACCATATATTTT.

This clone was recorded only once. V gene TRBV27 combines with J gene TRBJ2-3; perhaps TRBD2 as D (6 bases). Germline CDR1 is MNHEY and CDR2 is SMNVEV (reference sequence). Deletions cut 1 base from V and 1 base from J, with 9 bases between. The CDR3 runs to 15 residues. The CDR3 region is CASSLYRGGTDTQYF. The CDR3 DNA sequence: TGTGCCAGCAGTTTATATCGCGGGGGCACAGATACGCAGTATTTT.

The chain combines TRBV28 with TRBJ1-2; D might be TRBD1 (6 bases). Germline values: CDR1 MDHEN, CDR2 SYDVKM. The length of the CDR3 is 15 residues. Trimming took 3 bases from V and 6 from J, leaving 17 bases between them. The CDR3 region is CASSFGDTGRDGYTF. The CDR3 nucleotides are TGTGCCAGCAGTTTCGGGGACACCGGTAGGGATGGCTACACCTTC.

The table lists this clone with a count of one. J is TRBJ2-3 and V is TRBV29-1; 8 bases fit TRBD2. Unmatched junction bases numbered 9, after V lost 1 base and J lost 6 bases. Germline CDR1 and CDR2: SQVTM and ANQGSEA. The CDR3 runs to 15 residues. CDR3 DNA sequence: TGCAGCGTTGAAGTCGGAGCGGGAGCCGCCGATACGCAGTATTTT. Amino acid sequence: CSVEVGAGAADTQYF.

The chain has TRBV7-8 and TRBJ2-1; TRBD1 agrees at 7 bases. Germline CDR1 and CDR2: SGHVS and FQNEAQ. The junction had 4 bases not matched to a gene; V was cut back by 0 bases and J by 5 bases. The CDR3 runs to 15 residues. Here the CDR3 DNA reads TGTGCCAGCAGCTTAGCTCACAGGGGAGACAATGAGCAGTTCTTC. Protein: CASSLAHRGDNEQFF.

This chain uses TRBV11-1 with TRBJ2-3; D may be TRBD2 (6 bases). Germline assignment: CDR1 SGHAT and CDR2 FQDESV (reference sequence). V lost 4 bases and J 2 bases, leaving 10 bases between the germline ends. The CDR3 is 14 residues long. In nucleotides, the CDR3 is TGTGCCAGCAGCTCTCGGGGGTTCACAGATACGCAGTATTTT. It codes for CASSSRGFTDTQYF.

The chain couples TRBV27 to TRBJ2-5; TRBD1 matches 8 bases. Germline lookup yields CDR1 MNHEY and CDR2 SMNVEV (reference sequence). J gave up 3 bases and V 8 bases, and 2 bases lay outside the gene matches. The CDR3 loop spans 12 amino acids. The CDR3 DNA is TGTGCCAGCCGGGGACAGGAAGAGACCCAGTACTTC. Protein sequence: CASRGQEETQYF.

This clone occurred many times. The rearrangement uses TRBV5-5 and TRBJ2-2; D possibly corresponds to TRBD1 (6 bases). The CDR3 contains 13 residues. Germline V gene sequence: CDR1 SGHKS, CDR2 YYEKEE (reference sequence). V was trimmed by 6 bases and J by 4 bases, leaving 10 bases between them. CDR3 amino acids: CASNLRGTGELFF. The CDR3 DNA reads as TGTGCCAGCAACCTCAGGGGCACCGGGGAGCTGTTTTTT.

The table lists this clone with a few counts. The V call is TRBV10-1, the J call TRBJ2-7; D possibly corresponds to TRBD1 (7 bases). Germline values: CDR1 WNHNN, CDR2 SYGVQD (reference sequence). The CDR3 extends over 18 amino acids. Trimming stripped 10 bases from V and 4 bases from J, with 32 bases between. CDR3 bases: TGCGCCAAGCAACCCGGCAAGGGGGACTGCCCAGGGGGGTACGAGCAGTACTTC. Translated: CAKQPGKGDCPGGYEQYF.

The chain has TRBV2 and TRBJ2-7; a weak D match, TRBD2 (7 bases). The CDR3 consists of 15 residues. The V and J ends lost 1 base and 5 bases respectively, with 15 bases between them. Germline CDR1 reads SNHLY; CDR2 reads FYNNEI. The CDR3 here is CASSEEGEGLDEQYF. The CDR3 nucleotides are TGTGCCAGCAGTGAAGAGGGGGAGGGCCTAGACGAGCAGTACTTC.